These 30 T cell receptor beta chains originate from one sample sequenced in a study of beta chain features in type 1 diabetes. The isolated RNA, all of it, was reverse transcribed, so expressed TCRB transcripts were what got sequenced. The method was immunoSEQ multiplex PCR; TCRdb's version includes in-frame clones alone and lacks a portion of them. The sample yields 300,000 to 400,000 clones, 8% to 13% seen once. The material sequenced was naive CD4+ T cells from blood. The receptors originated from a woman aged 30 to 39 in good health.

This clone appeared a few times. This chain uses TRBV5-6 with TRBJ2-3, with a possible D match to TRBD2 (6 bases). Trimming shortened V by 4 bases and J by 2 bases, and 23 bases separated the two germline ends. Per germline, CDR1 SGHDT and CDR2 YYEEEE. This CDR3 is built from 18 residues. The CDR3 nucleotides are TGTGCCAGCAGCCTCCTGCGCGGGGTGCGGGGCGTCACAGATACGCAGTATTTT. It encodes CASSLLRGVRGVTDTQYF.

V usage is TRBV7-2 and J usage is TRBJ2-1; TRBD2 might be the D (5 bases). Trimming stripped 5 bases from V and 10 bases from J, with 18 bases between. In germline, CDR1 is SGHTA, CDR2 FQGNSA. This CDR3 has 14 amino acids. The CDR3 DNA reads as TGTGCCAGCAGCCCCTATATAGAAAGAGGGGAGCAGTTCTTC. It is translated as CASSPYIERGEQFF.

A few counts support this clone. The CDR3, as DNA: TGTGCCAGTAACACTGGACAGGGCTCCTACGAGCAGTACTTC. Translated: CASNTGQGSYEQYF. The chain is built from TRBV19 and TRBJ2-7; 8 nucleotides agree with TRBD1. CDR1 and CDR2 from the germline V gene are LNHDA and SQIVND (reference sequence). There are 14 residues in the CDR3. The ends lost 7 bases at V and 0 bases at J; junction bases unmatched: 5.

This clone was picked up a small number of times. The J gene is TRBJ1-1, the V gene TRBV7-2; no clear D. Germline CDR1 SGHTA, CDR2 FQGNSA. Trimming took 4 bases from V and 0 from J, leaving 9 bases between them. The CDR3 covers 14 residues. As DNA, the CDR3 is TGTGCCAGCAGCTCCTACGGGGTGAACACTGAAGCTTTCTTT. Protein: CASSSYGVNTEAFF.

The J gene is TRBJ2-5, the V gene TRBV27; the D is unclear. This CDR3 is built from 16 residues. The V and J ends lost 2 bases and 4 bases respectively, with 17 bases between them. Per the germline V gene, CDR1 is MNHEY and CDR2 is SMNVEV (reference sequence). The CDR3 coding sequence is TGTGCCAGCAGTTTAACGGTCTCCCCACCGGTAGAGACCCAGTACTTC. It translates to CASSLTVSPPVETQYF.

The rearrangement uses TRBV25-1 and TRBJ1-2; 8 bases agree with TRBD1. The ends lost 3 bases at V and 5 bases at J; junction bases unmatched: 2. From germline, CDR1 is MGHDK and CDR2 SYGVNS. CDR3 length: 13 amino acids. DNA of the CDR3: TGTGCCAGCAGTGAGGGACAGGTGTATGGCTACACCTTC. The encoded protein is CASSEGQVYGYTF.

This clone came up a few times. Other DNA sequences in this specimen translate into the identical CDR3. V usage is TRBV5-1 and J usage is TRBJ1-1; D not certain. Germline assignment: CDR1 SGHRS and CDR2 YFSETQ. The CDR3 contains 13 residues. The V end was cut by 5 bases, the J end by 1 base, with 9 bases between. CDR3 sequence: CASSADTNTEAFF. CDR3 bases: TGCGCCAGCAGTGCTGACACGAACACTGAAGCTTTCTTT.

This chain connects TRBV4-3 to TRBJ2-1; D is perhaps TRBD2 (6 bases). Germline V gene data show CDR1 as LGHNA and CDR2 as YSLEER. The V end was cut by 4 bases, the J end by 0 bases, with 16 bases between. CDR3 length: 17 amino acids. CDR3 sequence reads: CASSPRAGRSSYNEQFF. Here the CDR3 DNA reads TGCGCCAGCAGCCCCCGGGCGGGGCGGAGCTCCTACAATGAGCAGTTCTTC.

The gene calls are TRBV5-1 and TRBJ2-7; 9 bases map to TRBD1. This CDR3 is 17 amino acids long. Germline V CDR1 and CDR2: SGHRS, YFSETQ. The V gene end was trimmed by 0 bases and the J gene end by 2 bases; junction bases not matched to a gene: 9. The CDR3 sequence is CASSLVTGTGKTYEQYF. The CDR3 coding sequence is TGCGCCAGCAGCTTGGTAACCGGGACAGGGAAAACCTACGAGCAGTACTTC.

This clone has only a few counts. The V and J genes are TRBV10-3 and TRBJ2-5, with TRBD2 identical over 14 bases. V gave up 6 bases and J gave up 2 bases; unmatched junction bases: 2. The CDR3 loop spans 15 amino acids. The germline gives CDR1 ENHRY, CDR2 SYGVKD. DNA of the CDR3: TGTGCCATCAGGGGGACTAGCGGGGGTCAAGAGACCCAGTACTTC. Its protein is CAIRGTSGGQETQYF.

V usage is TRBV29-1 and J usage is TRBJ1-3; tentatively, D is TRBD1 (5 bases). Germline V gene lookup returns CDR1 SQVTM and CDR2 ANQGSEA. This CDR3 region has 12 residues. Deletions cut 7 bases from V and 1 base from J, with 8 bases between. CDR3 residues: CSAGVSGNTIYF. CDR3 DNA: TGCAGCGCGGGGGTATCTGGAAACACCATATATTTT.

This chain connects TRBV29-1 to TRBJ2-5; 10 bases match TRBD2. V trimming: 2 bases; J trimming: 1 base; junction bases outside the gene matches: 4. The length of the CDR3 is 15 residues. Germline loops: CDR1 SQVTM, CDR2 ANQGSEA. The CDR3 region is CSVEQAGGFQETQYF. In DNA, the CDR3 is TGCAGCGTTGAACAAGCGGGGGGGTTCCAAGAGACCCAGTACTTC.

This clone was seen only a few times. The CDR3 here is CASSLPTGMNTEAFF. The CDR3 nucleotides are TGTGCCAGCAGTTTACCGACGGGAATGAACACTGAAGCTTTCTTT. The rearrangement links TRBV28 to TRBJ1-1; D unclear. This CDR3 contains 15 residues. Germline V gene data show CDR1 as MDHEN and CDR2 as SYDVKM. V was clipped by 2 bases and J by 0 bases, with 10 bases between them.

The chain links TRBV5-4 to TRBJ2-5; TRBD2 aligns across 7 bases. The V and J ends lost 2 bases and 4 bases, in that order; junction bases with no gene match: 8. CDR1 and CDR2 (germline): SGHNT, YYREEE (reference sequence). This CDR3 region has 15 residues. The CDR3 coding sequence is TGTGCCAGCAGCTTAGGACTAGGAGGTCCAGAGACCCAGTACTTC. Protein: CASSLGLGGPETQYF.

V gene TRBV7-9 combines with J gene TRBJ2-2, with 10 bases that match TRBD1. The CDR3 spans 17 residues. V trimming: 5 bases; J trimming: 3 bases; junction bases outside the gene matches: 9. Germline V gene sequence: CDR1 SEHNR, CDR2 FQNEAQ (reference sequence). CDR3 residues: CASSREGQGDYTGELFF. The CDR3 region has the DNA TGTGCCAGCAGCCGCGAAGGACAGGGGGATTACACCGGGGAGCTGTTTTTT.

This clone was observed a handful of times. The chain joins TRBV30 to TRBJ1-4; the D is unclear. This CDR3 spans 13 amino acids. Trimming shortened V by 3 bases and J by 8 bases, and 13 bases separated the two germline ends. CDR1 and CDR2 (germline): GTSNPN, SVGIG (reference sequence). This chain's CDR3 is CAWSRVIVEKLFF. The CDR3, as DNA: TGTGCCTGGAGCCGGGTGATCGTCGAAAAACTGTTTTTT.

This clone was observed a few times. This sequence joins TRBV28 and TRBJ2-5, with TRBD2 matching over 9 bases. The CDR3 has 15 amino acids. The germline V gene encodes CDR1 MDHEN and CDR2 SYDVKM. V dropped 6 bases and J dropped 0; count of bases not matched to a gene: 5. The CDR3 loop reads CASSRGLANQETQYF. The CDR3 DNA is TGTGCCAGCAGCCGGGGACTAGCCAACCAAGAGACCCAGTACTTC. Full variable domain (rest looked up from reference TRBV28 and TRBJ2-5): DVKVTQSSRYLVKRTGEKVFLECVQDMDHENMFWYRQDPGLGLRLIYFSYDVKMKEKGDIPEGYSVSREKKERFSLILESASTNQTSMYLCASSRGLANQETQYFGPGTRLLVL.

This clone was counted a few times. V is TRBV6-1 and J is TRBJ1-1; D possibly corresponds to TRBD1 (6 bases). V was shortened by 7 bases and J by 3 bases, with 12 bases between the two germline ends. Germline V gene data show CDR1 as MNHNS and CDR2 as SASEGT. The CDR3 loop spans 13 amino acids. The DNA of the CDR3 is TGTGCCAGCAACAGGGTTTGGGACACTGAAGCTTTCTTT. Translated, it gives CASNRVWDTEAFF.

The chain combines TRBV9 with TRBJ2-3, with D tentatively TRBD1 (5 bases). CDR3 length: 15 residues. Per the germline V gene, CDR1 is SGDLS and CDR2 is YYNGEE. V dropped 0 bases and J dropped 8 bases, with 16 bases sitting between them. CDR3: CASSVDTGDLPTQYF. As DNA, the CDR3 is TGTGCCAGCAGCGTAGATACAGGAGACCTACCTACGCAGTATTTT.

The rearrangement links TRBV11-1 to TRBJ2-6, with 10 nucleotides matching TRBD1. V was pared by 4 bases and J by 4 bases, with 13 bases of the junction left unmatched. Germline CDR1 SGHAT, CDR2 FQDESV (reference sequence). This CDR3 has 19 residues. This CDR3 is CASSSARDRGRSGANVLTF. The CDR3 coding sequence is TGTGCCAGCAGCTCAGCGAGGGACAGGGGAAGGTCAGGGGCCAACGTCCTGACTTTC.

This clone was found a few times. This chain uses TRBV19 with TRBJ2-1, with 8 bases aligning to TRBD1. V was clipped by 5 bases and J by 2 bases; unmatched bases: 5. CDR1 and CDR2 (germline): LNHDA, SQIVND (reference sequence). The CDR3 contains 15 residues. CDR3 sequence reads: CASSETGDPYNEQFF. CDR3 DNA sequence: TGTGCCAGTAGTGAGACAGGGGACCCCTACAATGAGCAGTTCTTC.

The V and J genes are TRBV7-2 and TRBJ2-5; 8 bases are shared with TRBD2. CDR1 SGHTA and CDR2 FQGNSA come from the germline V gene. The trim removed 4 bases at V and 2 bases at J, leaving 9 bases unmatched. The CDR3 runs to 16 residues. As DNA, the CDR3 is TGTGCCAGCAGCTGGAGGGCGGGAGGATTGCAAGAGACCCAGTACTTC. This encodes CASSWRAGGLQETQYF.

As DNA, the CDR3 is TGTGCCAGCTCACCCGGGGGTAGCGACTCCTACGAGCAGTACTTC. Its protein product is CASSPGGSDSYEQYF. This sequence joins TRBV18 and TRBJ2-7; D might be TRBD2 (6 bases). Germline loops: CDR1 KGHSH, CDR2 LQKENI. Trimming cost V 3 bases and J 0 bases, with 12 bases left between them. CDR3 length: 15 amino acids.

This clone was counted between two and nine times. The V call is TRBV7-9, the J call TRBJ1-2; D might be TRBD1 (5 bases). The CDR3 has 14 residues. Trimming cost V 5 bases and J 2 bases, with 12 bases left between them. Germline V CDR1 and CDR2: SEHNR, FQNEAQ (reference sequence). In DNA, the CDR3 is TGTGCCAGCAGCCCTCAGGGCAGAAACTATGGCTACACCTTC. This gives the protein CASSPQGRNYGYTF.

This clone occurred a few times. The chain uses TRBV7-9 and TRBJ2-1; 8 nucleotides line up with TRBD2. The length of the CDR3 is 16 residues. The junction had 6 bases not matched to a gene; V was cut back by 3 bases and J by 2 bases. From germline, CDR1 is SEHNR and CDR2 FQNEAQ (reference sequence). This chain's CDR3 is CASSLSLAVTYNEQFF. CDR3 nucleotide sequence: TGTGCCAGCAGCTTGTCACTAGCGGTAACCTACAATGAGCAGTTCTTC.

This clone showed up just a few times. This chain connects TRBV29-1 to TRBJ2-1; maybe TRBD1 (5 bases). The germline gives CDR1 SQVTM, CDR2 ANQGSEA. V was pared by 8 bases and J by 8 bases, with 13 bases between. This CDR3 has 11 residues. The CDR3 DNA reads TGCAGCACACGTTGGGGCCATGAGCAGTTCTTC. It codes for CSTRWGHEQFF.

This clone was observed a few times. This chain connects TRBV7-2 to TRBJ1-5, with 8 bases aligning to TRBD1. The CDR3 sequence is 15 residues long. Germline V gene data show CDR1 as SGHTA and CDR2 as FQGNSA. Trimming cost V 6 bases and J 5 bases; bases outside gene matches: 9. The CDR3: CASSFTGGAHQPQHF. The CDR3 DNA is TGTGCCAGCAGTTTCACAGGGGGGGCCCATCAGCCCCAGCATTTT.

V usage is TRBV7-6 and J usage is TRBJ2-2, with TRBD1 matching 7 bases. The CDR3 totals 15 residues. CDR1 is SGHVS and CDR2 is FNYEAQ in the germline V gene. Germline trimming cut 5 bases from V and 0 bases from J; bases unmatched to any gene: 3. CDR3 sequence: CASSRTGANTGELFF. CDR3 nucleotide sequence: TGTGCCAGCAGCCGGACAGGAGCGAACACCGGGGAGCTGTTTTTT.

This clone was seen only a few times. CDR3 amino acids: CASSLLRASGRSADTQYF. For the CDR3, the DNA is TGTGCCAGCAGCTTATTGAGGGCTAGCGGGAGGTCGGCAGATACGCAGTATTTT. The chain employs TRBV7-9 and TRBJ2-3; TRBD2 agrees at 11 bases. Germline CDR1 reads SEHNR; CDR2 reads FQNEAQ (reference sequence). The length of the CDR3 is 18 residues. V shed 2 bases, J shed 4 bases, and the junction held 11 bases outside the gene matches.

This clone was observed a handful of times. The chain is built from TRBV7-3 and TRBJ2-2; D uncertain. The CDR3 is 14 amino acids. The germline gives CDR1 SGHTA, CDR2 FQGTGA. With 3 bases removed from V and 0 bases from J, the gap between germline ends came to 5 bases. CDR3 loop: CASSFLANTGELFF. The DNA for the CDR3 is TGTGCCAGCAGCTTTTTAGCGAACACCGGGGAGCTGTTTTTT.